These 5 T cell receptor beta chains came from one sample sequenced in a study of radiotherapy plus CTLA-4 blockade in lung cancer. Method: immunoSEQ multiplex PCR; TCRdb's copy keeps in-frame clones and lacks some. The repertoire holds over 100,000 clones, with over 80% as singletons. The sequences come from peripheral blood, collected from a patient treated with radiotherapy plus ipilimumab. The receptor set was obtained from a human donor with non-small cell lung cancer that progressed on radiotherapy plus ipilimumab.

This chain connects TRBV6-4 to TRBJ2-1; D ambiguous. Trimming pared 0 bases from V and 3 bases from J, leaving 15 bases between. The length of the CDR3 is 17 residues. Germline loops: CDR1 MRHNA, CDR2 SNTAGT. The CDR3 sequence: CASSDSKCGLHYNEQFF. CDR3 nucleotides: TGTGCCAGCAGTGACTCGAAATGCGGTCTACACTACAATGAGCAGTTCTTC.

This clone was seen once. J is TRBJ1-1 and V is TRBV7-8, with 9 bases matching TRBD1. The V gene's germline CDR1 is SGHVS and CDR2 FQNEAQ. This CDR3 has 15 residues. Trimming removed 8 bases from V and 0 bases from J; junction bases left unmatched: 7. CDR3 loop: CASAGTGRMNTEAFF. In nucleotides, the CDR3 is TGTGCCAGCGCCGGGACAGGGAGAATGAACACTGAAGCTTTCTTT.

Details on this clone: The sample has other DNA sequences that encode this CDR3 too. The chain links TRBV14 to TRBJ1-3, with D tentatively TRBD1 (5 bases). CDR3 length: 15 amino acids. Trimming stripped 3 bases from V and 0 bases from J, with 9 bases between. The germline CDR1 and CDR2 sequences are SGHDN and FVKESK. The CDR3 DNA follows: TGTGCCAGCAGCCATAAACAGGACTCTGGAAACACCATATATTTT. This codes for CASSHKQDSGNTIYF.

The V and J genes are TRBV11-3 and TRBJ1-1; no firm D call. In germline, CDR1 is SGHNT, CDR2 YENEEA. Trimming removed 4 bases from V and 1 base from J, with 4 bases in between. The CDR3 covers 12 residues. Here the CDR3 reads CASSSGNTEAFF. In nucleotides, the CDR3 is TGTGCCAGCAGCTCGGGGAACACTGAAGCTTTCTTT.

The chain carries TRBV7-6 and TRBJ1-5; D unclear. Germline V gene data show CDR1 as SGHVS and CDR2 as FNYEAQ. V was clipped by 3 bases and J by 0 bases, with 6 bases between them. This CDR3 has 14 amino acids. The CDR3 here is CASSLGPSNQPQHF. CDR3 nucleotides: TGTGCCAGCAGCTTGGGCCCTAGCAATCAGCCCCAGCATTTT.